These T cell receptor beta chains were read from a single sample in a study of blood T cells in healthy people across ages. TCRdb fed the 5' RACE reads into MiXCR, producing one record per CDR3 protein. There are almost 800,000 distinct CDR3 sequences in the sample; roughly 60% occur only once, and over 20% lies in the top ten. The sequenced sample consisted of blood. The receptors were gathered from a man between 25 and 39 years old in good health. Each CDR3 is given with its conserved first and last residue. The D gene is left open where the match is weak. The size entry is marked missing in some rows and otherwise reads once, few, many or a size class.

cdr3_nt	cdr3_aa	d_call	v_call	clone_size	j_call
TGTGCCAGCAGCCCCGGGACAGGGGCCTTCAATGAGCAGTTCTTC	CASSPGTGAFNEQFF	TRBD1	TRBV7-2	NA	TRBJ2-1
TGTGCCACATCCCGGACGGGGCGGGCGTACGAGCAGTACTTC	CATSRTGRAYEQYF	NA	TRBV6-2/TRBV6-3	NA	TRBJ2-7
TGTGCCAGCAGCTTCGGGCGGGTGTCCTACGAGCAGTACTTC	CASSFGRVSYEQYF	NA	TRBV7-2	NA	TRBJ2-7
TGTGCCAGCGGGACTAGCGCACGACCGGGCGCCGGTGAGCAGTTCTTC	CASGTSARPGAGEQFF	TRBD2	TRBV9	NA	TRBJ2-1
TGCAGCGCAGGGACAGGGGACCGAGAGACCCAGTACTTC	CSAGTGDRETQYF	TRBD1	TRBV29-1	NA	TRBJ2-5
TGCAGCGTTCTTCTTAGGGGACAGGACTCACATTTGAACTATGGCTACACCTTC	CSVLLRGQDSHLNYGYTF	TRBD1	TRBV29-1	NA	TRBJ1-2
TGCGCCAGCAGCCAATTCCACAGGGAATCCGAGCAGTACTTC	CASSQFHRESEQYF	NA	TRBV4-1	NA	TRBJ2-7
TGTGCCACCACGACAGGAAGATACAATGAGCAGTTCTTC	CATTTGRYNEQFF	NA	TRBV27	NA	TRBJ2-1
TGTGCCAGCAGCTCCGGCCCGGCTGGGGCCAACGTCCTGACTTTC	CASSSGPAGANVLTF	NA	TRBV7-9	NA	TRBJ2-6
TGCAGCGTTGTCGGGTCCGGCAGACTAGATCAGCTGAATGAGCAGTACTTC	CSVVGSGRLDQLNEQYF	NA	TRBV29-1	NA	TRBJ2-5
TGTGCCAGCAGAGAACCCGGGGGGGCCAAAAACATTCAGTACTTC	CASREPGGAKNIQYF	TRBD2	TRBV6-1	NA	TRBJ2-4
TGCGCCAGCAGTGGATGGGGGACGCAGGCTGAAAAACTGTTTTTT	CASSGWGTQAEKLFF	NA	TRBV10-2	few	TRBJ1-4
TGTGCCAGCCATAGCCGATTCTTTAACTACGAGCAGTACTTC	CASHSRFFNYEQYF	NA	TRBV28	NA	TRBJ2-7
TGTGCCATCAGTGAGGCACACGGCTACGAGCAGTACTTC	CAISEAHGYEQYF	NA	TRBV10-3	few	TRBJ2-7
TGCAGTGCTAGAGGGCAGGGGCTGGAGCAGTTCTTC	CSARGQGLEQFF	NA	TRBV20-1	NA	TRBJ2-1
TGTGCCAGCAGCCAGGCGACTAGCGGCTCCTACAATGAGCAGTTCTTC	CASSQATSGSYNEQFF	TRBD2	TRBV6-6	NA	TRBJ2-1
TGTGCCAGTAGTCGACAGGGGCCAGAAGGAGGAAGTGGGCCCCAGCATTTT	CASSRQGPEGGSGPQHF	TRBD1	TRBV19	NA	TRBJ1-5
TGTGCCAGCAGCTTAAGTGGGTGGGGCAATGAGCAGTTCTTC	CASSLSGWGNEQFF	NA	TRBV7-8	NA	TRBJ2-1
TGTGCCAGCAGTCGAAGCCAGAGATCAACTAATGAAAAACTGTTTTTT	CASSRSQRSTNEKLFF	NA	TRBV12-3/TRBV12-4	NA	TRBJ1-4
TGTGCCAGCTCACCGAAGGCGGGGGGCCACAATGAGCAGTTCTTC	CASSPKAGGHNEQFF	TRBD2	TRBV18	NA	TRBJ2-1
TGTGCCAGCAGTTGGATCCATCAGCCCCAGCATTTT	CASSWIHQPQHF	NA	TRBV28	NA	TRBJ1-5
TGCAGCGCCCCGTCGAGGGGCTGGCAAGAGACCCAGTACTTC	CSAPSRGWQETQYF	NA	TRBV29-1	NA	TRBJ2-5
TGTGCCATCAGTGAGGATCTAGCGGGGGCCGGGGAGCTGTTTTTT	CAISEDLAGAGELFF	TRBD2	TRBV10-3	once	TRBJ2-2
TGTGCCAGCAGCAGCCATACAGGGGTGGGTACAGATACGCAGTATTTT	CASSSHTGVGTDTQYF	NA	TRBV21-1	NA	TRBJ2-3
TGCAGTGCAAGACGGGCTCTTTCTAATGAAAAACTGTTTTTT	CSARRALSNEKLFF	NA	TRBV20-1	NA	TRBJ1-4
TGCGCCAGCAGCCCCAACGCGGGCGGGGTGACCAAAAACATTCAGTACTTC	CASSPNAGGVTKNIQYF	NA	TRBV4-3	NA	TRBJ2-4
TGTGCCAGCAGAAAGACTAGCGGGAGGCACAATGAGCAGTTCTTC	CASRKTSGRHNEQFF	TRBD2	TRBV12-3/TRBV12-4	NA	TRBJ2-1
TGCGCCAGCAGCCAAGATCCTAGGGCCTACGAGCAGTACTTC	CASSQDPRAYEQYF	NA	TRBV4-3	NA	TRBJ2-7
TGCGCCAGCAGCCAATGGGGTGGAGGACAGTTCTTC	CASSQWGGGQFF	NA	TRBV4-3	NA	TRBJ2-1
TGTGCCATCTCACCCAGATACAATGAGCAGTTCTTC	CAISPRYNEQFF	NA	TRBV28	NA	TRBJ2-1
TGTGCCAGCAGCCCACCGGGACAGCTCTATGGCTACACCTTC	CASSPPGQLYGYTF	TRBD1	TRBV14	few	TRBJ1-2
TGTGCCAGCAGATGGACAGGGGAGGACGAGCAGTACTTC	CASRWTGEDEQYF	TRBD1	TRBV28	NA	TRBJ2-7
TGTGCCAGCAGCCAACAGTTTACTAGCACAGATACGCAGTATTTT	CASSQQFTSTDTQYF	NA	TRBV3-1	NA	TRBJ2-3
TGCAGTGCCCCTAAGTTCGGAATAGAAAAGACCCAGTACTTC	CSAPKFGIEKTQYF	NA	TRBV20-1	NA	TRBJ2-5
TGTGCCAGCAGTGAACCCGGGGACATTGGCAGCGAGCAGTACTTC	CASSEPGDIGSEQYF	NA	TRBV25-1	NA	TRBJ2-7
TGTGCCAGCAGTTTAGGTCTCCTACATGAGCAGTTCTTC	CASSLGLLHEQFF	NA	TRBV12-3/TRBV12-4	few	TRBJ2-1
TGTGCCAGCAGCTTAGTTTCTTTGAGCGGGGGCTTTTACAATGAGCAGTTCTTC	CASSLVSLSGGFYNEQFF	TRBD2	TRBV7-2	few	TRBJ2-1
TGCAGCGTTGAAGGAGGGACTGGGGGGAACATTCAGTACTTC	CSVEGGTGGNIQYF	NA	TRBV29-1	few	TRBJ2-4
TGCAGTGCTACCCGGGACGCATACGAGCAGTACTTC	CSATRDAYEQYF	NA	TRBV20-1	NA	TRBJ2-7
TGTGCCAGCAGCCGCGTGCATGATGAGCAGTTCTTC	CASSRVHDEQFF	NA	TRBV4-2	few	TRBJ2-1
TGTGCCAGCAGTTACGCGGGAGGGAACAATGAGCAGTTCTTC	CASSYAGGNNEQFF	TRBD2	TRBV6-2/TRBV6-3	once	TRBJ2-1
TGCAGCGTTAGGTCGAACAGCAATCAGCCCCAGCATTTT	CSVRSNSNQPQHF	NA	TRBV29-1	once	TRBJ1-5
TGCGCCAGCAGCCAAGAACGGTCTGTCGGCACAGATACGCAGTATTTT	CASSQERSVGTDTQYF	NA	TRBV4-3	NA	TRBJ2-3
TGCAGTGCTATTACAGCAGGACAGCCCCAGCATTTT	CSAITAGQPQHF	NA	TRBV20-1	NA	TRBJ1-5
TGTGCCAGCAGTGGAGGCGGGGTAGGGGAGACCCGGTACTTC	CASSGGGVGETRYF	NA	TRBV6-5	NA	TRBJ2-5
TGTGCCACCAGCAGAGGGGACCCCACAGATACGCAGTATTTT	CATSRGDPTDTQYF	NA	TRBV15	NA	TRBJ2-3
TGTGCCAGCAGCGGAGGTGCGGACAATAAAAACATTCAGTACTTC	CASSGGADNKNIQYF	NA	TRBV7-2	NA	TRBJ2-4
TGTGCCAGCACCCGGGACGGGGGGGCAGATACGCAGTATTTT	CASTRDGGADTQYF	TRBD2	TRBV12-3/TRBV12-4	NA	TRBJ2-3
TGTGCTGTAGCCCGGGACACGATCTATGGCTACACCTTC	CAVARDTIYGYTF	NA	TRBV2	NA	TRBJ1-2
TGTGCCAGCCATCAAGGGTCGGCCGGCTCTGGGACCCAGTACTTC	CASHQGSAGSGTQYF	NA	TRBV2	NA	TRBJ2-5
TGTGCCAGCAGGGCAGGGGGAGGCAATGAGCAGTTCTTC	CASRAGGGNEQFF	NA	TRBV6-2/TRBV6-3	NA	TRBJ2-1
TGTGCCAGCAGCCACGCCAGCGGGAGGGCCGAGTTAGTTGCGCAGTTCTTC	CASSHASGRAELVAQFF	TRBD2	TRBV4-2	NA	TRBJ2-1
TGTGCCAGCAACCGAGCGGGAGGGCCGGGGAATGAGCAGTTCTTC	CASNRAGGPGNEQFF	TRBD2	TRBV27	NA	TRBJ2-1
TGTGCCAGCAGTGTGGGGACTACCCAATTTGGCGAGCAGTACTTC	CASSVGTTQFGEQYF	TRBD2	TRBV4-2	NA	TRBJ2-7
TGCGCCAGCAGCCAAGATTGGGCTAGCGGTCGCTCCTACAATGAGCAGTTCTTC	CASSQDWASGRSYNEQFF	TRBD2	TRBV4-3	once	TRBJ2-1